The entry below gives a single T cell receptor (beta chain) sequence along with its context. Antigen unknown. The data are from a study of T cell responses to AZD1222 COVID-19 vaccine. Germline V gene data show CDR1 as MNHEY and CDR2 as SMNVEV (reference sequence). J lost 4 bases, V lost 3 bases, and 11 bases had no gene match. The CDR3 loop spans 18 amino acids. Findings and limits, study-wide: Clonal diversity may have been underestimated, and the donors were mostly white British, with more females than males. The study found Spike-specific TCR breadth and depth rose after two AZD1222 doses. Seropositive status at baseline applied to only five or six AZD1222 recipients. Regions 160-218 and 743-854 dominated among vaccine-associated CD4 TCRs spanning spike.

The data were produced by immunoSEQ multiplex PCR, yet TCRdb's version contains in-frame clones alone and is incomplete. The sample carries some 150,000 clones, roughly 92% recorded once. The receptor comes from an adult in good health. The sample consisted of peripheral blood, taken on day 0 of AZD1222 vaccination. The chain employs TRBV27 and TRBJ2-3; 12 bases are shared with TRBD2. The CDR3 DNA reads TGTGCCAGCAGTTTCAGGCTAGCGGGGGGGCGGATTGCAGATACGCAGTATTTT. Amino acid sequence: CASSFRLAGGRIADTQYF.